Below are 4 T cell receptor beta chains sequenced from a single sample in a study of blood T cell repertoires in COVID-19. Here immunoSEQ multiplex PCR was the method, and the copy in TCRdb shows in-frame clones only, minus some. The sample records roughly 80,000 clones, about 84% being singletons. Input material: peripheral blood. These receptors all stem from a woman aged 70-85 years with acute or convalescent COVID-19.

This chain uses TRBV29-1 with TRBJ2-1, with a tentative D call TRBD2 (6 bases). This CDR3 is built from 11 residues. Germline loops: CDR1 SQVTM, CDR2 ANQGSEA. Trimming removed 4 bases from V and 8 bases from J, with 9 bases in between. Written as DNA, the CDR3 is TGCAGCGTTGGGGGGGTCTATGAGCAGTTCTTC. Encoded protein: CSVGGVYEQFF.

The CDR3 here is CASSEGGDRSEQYV. CDR3 in DNA: TGTGCCAGCAGTGAAGGTGGGGACAGGAGCGAGCAGTACGTC. J is TRBJ2-7 and V is TRBV6-1; 8 bases are a match to TRBD1. The germline gives CDR1 MNHNS, CDR2 SASEGT. The CDR3 spans 14 residues. V lost 1 base, J lost 6 bases, and 5 bases stayed unmatched.

This chain connects TRBV5-1 to TRBJ2-5; 9 bases match TRBD1. The CDR3 totals 15 residues. V trimming: 3 bases; J trimming: 4 bases; junction bases outside the gene matches: 7. CDR1 and CDR2 (germline): SGHRS, YFSETQ. Here the CDR3 reads CASSWIQGAGETQYF. The DNA for the CDR3 is TGCGCCAGCAGCTGGATACAGGGGGCCGGAGAGACCCAGTACTTC. The entire variable domain, with the rest obtained from reference TRBV5-1 and TRBJ2-5, is as follows: KAGVTQTPRYLIKTRGQQVTLSCSPISGHRSVSWYQQTPGQGLQFLFEYFSETQRNKGNFPGRFSGRQFSNSRSEMNVSTLELGDSALYLCASSWIQGAGETQYFGPGTRLLVL.

The chain employs TRBV7-8 and TRBJ1-1; D is perhaps TRBD1 (6 bases). CDR1 is SGHVS, CDR2 FQNEAQ, per germline. The length of the CDR3 is 14 residues. V shed 3 bases and J shed 1 base, with 9 bases lying between them. The CDR3 here is CASSFSGENTEAFF. The CDR3 DNA reads as TGTGCCAGCAGCTTTTCAGGGGAGAACACTGAAGCTTTCTTT.